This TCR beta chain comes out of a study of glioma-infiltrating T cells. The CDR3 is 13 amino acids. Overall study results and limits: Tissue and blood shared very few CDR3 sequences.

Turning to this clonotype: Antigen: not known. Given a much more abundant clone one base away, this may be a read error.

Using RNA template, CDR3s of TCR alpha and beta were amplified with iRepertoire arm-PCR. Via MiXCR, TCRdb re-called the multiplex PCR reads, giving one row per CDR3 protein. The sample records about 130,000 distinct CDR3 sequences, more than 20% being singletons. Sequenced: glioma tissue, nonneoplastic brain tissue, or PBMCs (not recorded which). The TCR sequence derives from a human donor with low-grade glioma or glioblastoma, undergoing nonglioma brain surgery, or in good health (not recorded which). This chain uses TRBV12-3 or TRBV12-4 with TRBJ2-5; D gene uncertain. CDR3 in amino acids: CVSRFEPTETQYF. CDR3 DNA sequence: TGTGTCAGCCGATTCGAACCAACCGAGACCCAGTACTTC.